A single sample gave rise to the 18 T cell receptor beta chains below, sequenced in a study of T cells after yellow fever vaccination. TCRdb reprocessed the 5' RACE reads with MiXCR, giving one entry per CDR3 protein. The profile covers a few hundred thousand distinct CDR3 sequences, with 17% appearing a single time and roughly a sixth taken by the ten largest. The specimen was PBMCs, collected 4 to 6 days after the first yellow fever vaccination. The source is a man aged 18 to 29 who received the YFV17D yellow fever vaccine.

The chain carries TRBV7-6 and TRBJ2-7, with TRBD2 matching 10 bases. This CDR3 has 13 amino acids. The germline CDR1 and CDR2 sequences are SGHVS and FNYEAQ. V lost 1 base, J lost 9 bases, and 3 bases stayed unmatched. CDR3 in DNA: TGTGCCAGCAGCTTAGAACTAGCGGGGCGGCAGTACTTC. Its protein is CASSLELAGRQYF.

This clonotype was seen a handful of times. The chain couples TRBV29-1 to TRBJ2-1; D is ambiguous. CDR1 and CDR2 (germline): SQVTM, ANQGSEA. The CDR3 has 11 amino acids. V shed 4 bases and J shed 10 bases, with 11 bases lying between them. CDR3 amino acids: CSVVRWFEQFF. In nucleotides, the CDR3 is TGCAGCGTTGTAAGGTGGTTCGAGCAGTTCTTC.

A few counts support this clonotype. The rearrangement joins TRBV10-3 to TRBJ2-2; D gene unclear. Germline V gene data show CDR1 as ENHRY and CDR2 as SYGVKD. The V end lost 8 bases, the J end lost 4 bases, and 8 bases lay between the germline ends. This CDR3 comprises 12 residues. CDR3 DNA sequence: TGTGCCATCCGGTGGTTCACCGGGGAGCTGTTTTTT. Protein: CAIRWFTGELFF.

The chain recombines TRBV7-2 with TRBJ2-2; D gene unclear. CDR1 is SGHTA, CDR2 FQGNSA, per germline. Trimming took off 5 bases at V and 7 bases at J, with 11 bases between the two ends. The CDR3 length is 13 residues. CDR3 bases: TGTGCCAGCAGCCCTCGGGCGTTCGGGGAGCTGTTTTTT. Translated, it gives CASSPRAFGELFF.

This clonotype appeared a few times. DNA for the CDR3: TGTGCCAGCAGCGTAGACGGGGAGCTGTTTTTT. Amino acid sequence: CASSVDGELFF. V gene TRBV9 combines with J gene TRBJ2-2; no firm D call. CDR3 size: 11 residues. Germline V gives CDR1 SGDLS, CDR2 YYNGEE. The V end lost 0 bases, the J end lost 7 bases, and 1 base lay between the germline ends.

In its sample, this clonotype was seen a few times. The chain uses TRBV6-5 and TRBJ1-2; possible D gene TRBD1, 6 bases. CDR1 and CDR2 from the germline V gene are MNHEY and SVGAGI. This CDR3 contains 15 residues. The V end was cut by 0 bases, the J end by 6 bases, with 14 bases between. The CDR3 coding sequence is TGTGCCAGCAGTTACTCTACCGGGACAACCCATGGCTACACCTTC. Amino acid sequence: CASSYSTGTTHGYTF.

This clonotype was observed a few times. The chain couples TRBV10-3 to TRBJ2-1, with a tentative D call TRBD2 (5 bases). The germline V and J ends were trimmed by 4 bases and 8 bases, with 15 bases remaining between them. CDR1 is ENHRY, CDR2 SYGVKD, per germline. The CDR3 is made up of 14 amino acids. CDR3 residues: CAISGASLTDEQFF. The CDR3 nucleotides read TGTGCCATCAGTGGGGCTAGCCTGACCGATGAGCAGTTCTTC.

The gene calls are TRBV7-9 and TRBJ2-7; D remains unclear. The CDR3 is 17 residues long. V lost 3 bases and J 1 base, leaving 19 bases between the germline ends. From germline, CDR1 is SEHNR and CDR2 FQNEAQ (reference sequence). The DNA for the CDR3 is TGTGCCAGCAGCTTTGAGCCAGCACTTGGAGCATCCTACGAGCAGTACGTC. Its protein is CASSFEPALGASYEQYV.

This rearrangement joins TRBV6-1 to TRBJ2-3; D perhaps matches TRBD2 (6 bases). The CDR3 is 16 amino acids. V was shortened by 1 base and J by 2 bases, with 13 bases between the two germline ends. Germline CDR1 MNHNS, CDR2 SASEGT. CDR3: CASSEVIGGSTDTQYF. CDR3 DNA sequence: TGTGCCAGCAGTGAAGTGATCGGGGGATCCACAGATACGCAGTATTTT.

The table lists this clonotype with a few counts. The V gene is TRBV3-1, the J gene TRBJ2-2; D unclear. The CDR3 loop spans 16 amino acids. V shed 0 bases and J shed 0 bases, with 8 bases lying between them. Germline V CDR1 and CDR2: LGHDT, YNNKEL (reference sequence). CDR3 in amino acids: CASSQDQAANTGELFF. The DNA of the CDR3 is TGTGCCAGCAGCCAAGATCAAGCCGCGAACACCGGGGAGCTGTTTTTT.

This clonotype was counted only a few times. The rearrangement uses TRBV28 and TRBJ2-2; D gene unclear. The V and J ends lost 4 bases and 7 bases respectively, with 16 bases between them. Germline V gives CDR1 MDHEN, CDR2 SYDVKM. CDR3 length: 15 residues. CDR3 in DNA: TGTGCCAGCAGTTCGTTGCTCAGTGGGTTCGGGGAGCTGTTTTTT. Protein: CASSSLLSGFGELFF.

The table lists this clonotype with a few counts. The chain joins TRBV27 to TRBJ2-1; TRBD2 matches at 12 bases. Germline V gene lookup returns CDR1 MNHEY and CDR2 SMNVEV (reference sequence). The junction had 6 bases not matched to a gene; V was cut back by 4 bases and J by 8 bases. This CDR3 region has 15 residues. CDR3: CASSSWTSGDYEQFF. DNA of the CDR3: TGTGCCAGCAGTTCGTGGACTAGCGGGGATTATGAGCAGTTCTTC.

CDR3 nucleotides: TGTGCCAGCCGGGTTCCTGGCTCCTACAATGAGCAGTTCTTC. It codes for CASRVPGSYNEQFF. The V call is TRBV28, the J call TRBJ2-1; D gene uncertain. Deletions cut 8 bases from V and 0 bases from J, with 11 bases between. This CDR3 spans 14 amino acids. CDR1 and CDR2 (germline): MDHEN, SYDVKM.

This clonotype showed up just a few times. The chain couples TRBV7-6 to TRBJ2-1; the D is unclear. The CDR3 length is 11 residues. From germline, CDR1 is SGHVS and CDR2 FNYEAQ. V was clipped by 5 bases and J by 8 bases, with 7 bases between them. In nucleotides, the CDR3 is TGTGCCAGCAGCCGGGCCGATGAGCAGTTCTTC. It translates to CASSRADEQFF.

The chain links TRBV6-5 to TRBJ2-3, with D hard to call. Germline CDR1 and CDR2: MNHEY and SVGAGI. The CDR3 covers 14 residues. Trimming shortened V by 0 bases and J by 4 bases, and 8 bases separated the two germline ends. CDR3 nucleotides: TGTGCCAGCAGTTACTCGGGGTCTTCAGATACGCAGTATTTT. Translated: CASSYSGSSDTQYF.

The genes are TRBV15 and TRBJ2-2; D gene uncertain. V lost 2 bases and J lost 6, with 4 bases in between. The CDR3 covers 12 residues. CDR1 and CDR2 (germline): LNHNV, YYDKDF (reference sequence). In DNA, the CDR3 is TGTGCCACCAGCAGAATTTCCGGGGAGCTGTTTTTT. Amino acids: CATSRISGELFF. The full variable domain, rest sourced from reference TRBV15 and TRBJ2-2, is DAMVIQNPRYQVTQFGKPVTLSCSQTLNHNVMYWYQQKSSQAPKLLFHYYDKDFNNEADTPDNFQSRRPNTSFCFLDIRSPGLGDTAMYLCATSRISGELFFGEGSRLTVL.

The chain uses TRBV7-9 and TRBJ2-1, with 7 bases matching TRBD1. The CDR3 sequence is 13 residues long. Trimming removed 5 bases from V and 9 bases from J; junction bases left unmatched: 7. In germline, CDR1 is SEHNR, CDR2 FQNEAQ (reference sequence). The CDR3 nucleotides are TGTGCCAGCAGCCCCCCGGACAGGATTGAGCAGTTCTTC. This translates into CASSPPDRIEQFF.

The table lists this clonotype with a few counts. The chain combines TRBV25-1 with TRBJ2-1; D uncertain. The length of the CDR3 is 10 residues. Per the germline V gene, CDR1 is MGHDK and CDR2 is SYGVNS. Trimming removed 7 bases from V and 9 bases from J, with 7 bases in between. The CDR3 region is CASKALEQFF. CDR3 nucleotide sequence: TGTGCCAGCAAGGCCCTTGAGCAGTTCTTC.